The sequence of this T cell receptor beta chain was determined in a study of glioma-infiltrating T cells after dendritic cell vaccination. In the case of this clone: What it recognizes is unknown.

Study-wide findings and caveats: Few patients contributed both blood and tumor specimens.

J lost 8 bases, V lost 3 bases, and 12 bases had no gene match. The CDR3 is 14 amino acids. Germline V lookup: CDR1 GTSNPN, CDR2 SVGIG (reference sequence). Time point meaning: after dendritic cell vaccination, including at tumor progression/relapse. The assay was immunoSEQ multiplex PCR, and TCRdb's table has in-frame clones only and misses some. The data show around 60,000 clones, approximately 86% seen once. Sequences were derived from blood, sampled after dendritic cell vaccination. The chain uses TRBV30 and TRBJ1-2; TRBD1 matches 7 bases. This receptor was taken from a human donor with glioblastoma. CDR3 coding DNA: TGTGCCTGGAGGACGACGCCAGGGGGACGGGGCTACACCTTC. It is translated as CAWRTTPGGRGYTF.